This T cell receptor beta chain was identified in a study of OX40 agonist ivuxolimab in advanced cancers. Study-level background: Ivuxolimab is an agonistic anti-OX40 (CD134) antibody, and patients were treated with it.

Systemic immunosuppression or a history of autoimmune disease excluded patients. Using immunoSEQ multiplex PCR, the repertoire was profiled, and TCRdb retains in-frame clones only, with some absent. The table records some 48,000 clones, about 81% of them present only once. From germline, CDR1 is SGHAT and CDR2 FQNNGV. CDR3 size: 16 residues. With 4 bases removed from V and 4 bases from J, the gap between germline ends came to 16 bases. V is TRBV11-2 and J is TRBJ1-4; no firm D call. The sequence was collected from an adult with an advanced solid tumor such as melanoma, head and neck, liver or kidney cancer. This material consisted of CD4+ or CD8+ T cells sorted from blood, taken in a trial of the OX40 agonist ivuxolimab. The CDR3 sequence is CASSSPLQIFNEKLFF. As DNA, the CDR3 is TGTGCCAGCAGCTCACCATTACAGATCTTTAATGAAAAACTGTTTTTT.